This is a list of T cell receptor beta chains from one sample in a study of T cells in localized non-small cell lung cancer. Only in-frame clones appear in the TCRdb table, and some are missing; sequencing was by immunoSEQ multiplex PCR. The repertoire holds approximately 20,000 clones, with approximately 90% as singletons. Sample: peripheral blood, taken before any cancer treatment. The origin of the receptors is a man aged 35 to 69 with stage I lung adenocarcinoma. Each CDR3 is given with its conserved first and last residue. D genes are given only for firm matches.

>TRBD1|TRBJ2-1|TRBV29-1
CSVDPATGSSYNEQFF
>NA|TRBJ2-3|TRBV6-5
CASEGSNTDTQYF
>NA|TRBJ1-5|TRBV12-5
CASGPGLINQPQHF
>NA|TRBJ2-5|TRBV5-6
CASSLIGRGAQETQYF
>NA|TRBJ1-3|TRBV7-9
CASSLPPSGNTIYF
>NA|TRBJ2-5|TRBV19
CASSLHAGSETQYF
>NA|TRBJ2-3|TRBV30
CAWTADSNTDTQYF
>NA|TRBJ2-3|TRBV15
CATSSHGLASTDTQYF
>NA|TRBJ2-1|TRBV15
CATSRDPSGSYNEQFF
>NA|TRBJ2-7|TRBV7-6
CASSLVGSSYEQYF
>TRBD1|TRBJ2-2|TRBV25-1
CASSEYYRGAGELFF
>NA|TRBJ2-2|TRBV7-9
CASSTRTARSAGELFF
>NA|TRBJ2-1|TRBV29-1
CSSKTDTNEQFF
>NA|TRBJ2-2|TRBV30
CAWSVGGELFF
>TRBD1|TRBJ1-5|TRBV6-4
CASSPDRGANQPQHF
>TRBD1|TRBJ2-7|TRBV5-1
CASGTGVSYEQYF
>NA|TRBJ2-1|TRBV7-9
CASSRAGHADEQFF
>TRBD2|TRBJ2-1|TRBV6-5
CASKLGLPNNEQFF
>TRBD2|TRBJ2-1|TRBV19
CASNSGGAHEQFF
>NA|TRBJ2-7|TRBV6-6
CASRDGGSYEQYF
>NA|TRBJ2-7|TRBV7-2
CASSLDRRKPYF
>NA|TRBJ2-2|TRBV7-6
CASSGAINTGELFF
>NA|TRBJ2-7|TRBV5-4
CASSSGPLYEQYF
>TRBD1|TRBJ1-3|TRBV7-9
CASSLDRAGNTIYF
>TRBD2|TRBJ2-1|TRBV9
CTSGLSGVSEQFF
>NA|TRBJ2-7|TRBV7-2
CASSSLSETYEQYF
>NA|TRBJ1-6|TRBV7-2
CASGPTPYNSPLHF
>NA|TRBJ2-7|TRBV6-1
CASSVGTPYEQYF
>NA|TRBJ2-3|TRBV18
CASSPKSSANTDTQYF
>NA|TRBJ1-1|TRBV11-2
CASSLPGGRTAAEAFF
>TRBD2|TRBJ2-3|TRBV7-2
CASSLWTSGGADTQYF
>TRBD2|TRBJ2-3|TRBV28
CASSLAGGTDTQYF
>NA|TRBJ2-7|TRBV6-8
CASSPVNLSTYEQYF
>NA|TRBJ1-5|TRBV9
CASSAYKGRNQPQHF
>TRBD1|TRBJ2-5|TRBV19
CASSIGQGRGQETQYF
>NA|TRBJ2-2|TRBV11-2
CASSLQTGSNTGELFF
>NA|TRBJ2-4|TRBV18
CASSPPGKNIQYF
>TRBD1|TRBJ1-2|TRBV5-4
CASSLGWDRGSRGYTF
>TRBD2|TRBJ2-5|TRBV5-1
CASERGLAQETQYF
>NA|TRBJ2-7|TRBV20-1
CSASDHEQYF
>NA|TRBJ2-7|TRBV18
CASSPLDRRFYEQYF
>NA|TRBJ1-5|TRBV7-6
CASIHSGNQPQHF
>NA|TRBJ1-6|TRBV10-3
CAISESSSSYNSPLHF
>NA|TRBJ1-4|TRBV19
CASSWGDLKDGPREKLFF
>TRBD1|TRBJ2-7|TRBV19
CASSSLDRRSYEQYF
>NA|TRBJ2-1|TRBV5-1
CASSLGDVSYNEQFF
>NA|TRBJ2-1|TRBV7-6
CASSLGAGSLDEQFF
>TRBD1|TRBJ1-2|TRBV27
CASSLSGQRSYTF
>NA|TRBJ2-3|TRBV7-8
CASSLAGTWDTQYF
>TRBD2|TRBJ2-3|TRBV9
CASSVNSGSTDTQYF
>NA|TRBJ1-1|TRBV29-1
CSAAVWNTEAFF
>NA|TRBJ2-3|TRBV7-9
CASSSRTGTDTQYF
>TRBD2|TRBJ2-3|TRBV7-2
CASSITGSGADTQYF
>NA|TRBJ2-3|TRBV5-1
CASSSTDTRDTQYF
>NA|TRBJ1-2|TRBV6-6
CASRDGQVYGYTF
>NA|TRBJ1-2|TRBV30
CAWSVLRGNRYGYTF
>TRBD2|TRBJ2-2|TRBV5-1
CASSLFQRGTSNTGELFF